A single sample is the source of the 26 T cell receptor beta chains below, sequenced in a study of siplizumab effects on memory and regulatory T cells. Clones were read by immunoSEQ multiplex PCR, and TCRdb kept only the in-frame ones, dropping some. The table shows around 83,000 clones, with 90% occurring only once. The sequenced sample consisted of CD4+ T cells sorted from blood. The receptors originated from a human donor in good health.

V gene TRBV7-3 combines with J gene TRBJ1-5, with D tentatively TRBD1 (5 bases). This CDR3 region has 13 residues. The V and J ends lost 5 bases and 6 bases respectively, with 11 bases between them. Germline V CDR1 and CDR2: SGHTA, FQGTGA. CDR3 nucleotide sequence: TGTGCCAGCAGCACAGCGGGGGGTCAGCCCCAGCATTTT. Protein product: CASSTAGGQPQHF.

This chain links TRBV5-1 with TRBJ2-5; 7 bases fit TRBD1. The germline CDR1 and CDR2 sequences are SGHRS and YFSETQ. The CDR3 is 15 residues long. After removal of 5 bases from V and 2 bases from J, the junction contained 9 bases not matched to a gene. CDR3 amino acids: CASRGTATRQETQYF. In nucleotides, the CDR3 is TGCGCCAGCAGGGGGACAGCCACGCGGCAAGAGACCCAGTACTTC.

The chain employs TRBV5-1 and TRBJ2-7; 8 bases match TRBD1. Germline V gene data show CDR1 as SGHRS and CDR2 as YFSETQ. The J segment lost 5 bases and the V segment lost 2 bases, leaving 3 bases of the junction unmatched. This CDR3 comprises 13 residues. CDR3 residues: CASSLQGVHEQYF. The CDR3, as DNA: TGCGCCAGCAGCTTACAGGGGGTGCACGAGCAGTACTTC. Using reference TRBV5-1 and TRBJ2-7 for the parts outside the CDR3, the full variable domain is KAGVTQTPRYLIKTRGQQVTLSCSPISGHRSVSWYQQTPGQGLQFLFEYFSETQRNKGNFPGRFSGRQFSNSRSEMNVSTLELGDSALYLCASSLQGVHEQYFGPGTRLTVT.

This clone appeared a single time. This chain joins TRBV11-2 and TRBJ2-1; the D gene is possibly TRBD1 (6 bases). Germline V gene data show CDR1 as SGHAT and CDR2 as FQNNGV. CDR3 length: 15 amino acids. Trimming removed 2 bases from V and 4 bases from J, with 12 bases in between. This CDR3 reads CASSLIQGKYNEQFF. The CDR3 DNA follows: TGTGCCAGCAGCTTAATTCAGGGGAAATACAATGAGCAGTTCTTC.

The chain joins TRBV10-3 to TRBJ2-6, with 8 bases aligning to TRBD1. The CDR3 covers 16 residues. From germline, CDR1 is ENHRY and CDR2 SYGVKD. V was clipped by 6 bases and J by 0 bases; unmatched bases: 4. The CDR3 loop is CAIRDREASGANVLTF. The CDR3 DNA follows: TGTGCCATCAGGGACAGGGAAGCCTCTGGGGCCAACGTCCTGACTTTC.

The genes are TRBV6-5 and TRBJ2-7; TRBD1 matches 8 bases. The germline gives CDR1 MNHEY, CDR2 SVGAGI. The CDR3 is 14 amino acids. Unmatched junction bases numbered 1, after V lost 3 bases and J lost 0 bases. CDR3 sequence reads: CASSYQGASYEQYF. CDR3 DNA: TGTGCCAGCAGTTATCAGGGGGCCTCCTACGAGCAGTACTTC.

The chain recombines TRBV4-2 with TRBJ2-3, with 8 bases lining up with TRBD2. From germline, CDR1 is LGHNA and CDR2 YNFKEQ. V lost 1 base, J lost 4 bases, and 10 bases stayed unmatched. The CDR3 contains 17 residues. CDR3 nucleotide sequence: TGTGCCAGCAGCCAAGTTAAGCGGGAGAGAGTACCAGATACGCAGTATTTT. This translates into CASSQVKRERVPDTQYF.

V and J are TRBV5-5 and TRBJ1-4; maybe TRBD1 (5 bases). Trimming pared 4 bases from V and 6 bases from J, leaving 13 bases between. Germline assignment: CDR1 SGHKS and CDR2 YYEKEE (reference sequence). There are 14 residues in the CDR3. The CDR3 sequence: CASSPRRGDEKLFF. The CDR3 nucleotides are TGTGCCAGCAGCCCGCGGCGGGGCGATGAAAAACTGTTTTTT.

V is TRBV19 and J is TRBJ2-7; tentative D call: TRBD2 (5 bases). V shed 1 base and J shed 0 bases, with 16 bases lying between them. The germline gives CDR1 LNHDA, CDR2 SQIVND (reference sequence). CDR3 length: 17 amino acids. CDR3 nucleotide sequence: TGTGCCAGTAGTATAGGCGGGTCGGCAACCTTCTCCTACGAGCAGTACTTC. This translates into CASSIGGSATFSYEQYF.

The chain joins TRBV4-1 to TRBJ1-6; unclear D gene. The V end lost 4 bases, the J end lost 9 bases, and 10 bases lay between the germline ends. The germline V gene has CDR1 MGHRA and CDR2 YSYEKL. This CDR3 is 13 amino acids long. CDR3 bases: TGCGCCAGCAGCCCCCCGATGGGTTCACCCCTCCACTTT. Amino acid sequence: CASSPPMGSPLHF.

This chain uses TRBV4-3 with TRBJ2-1; D not resolved. The CDR3 is 11 amino acids. CDR1 and CDR2 from the germline V gene are LGHNA and YSLEER. V was clipped by 4 bases and J by 5 bases, with 3 bases between them. The CDR3 bases are TGCGCCAGCAGCCGCAACAATGAGCAGTTCTTC. This translates into CASSRNNEQFF.

This chain connects TRBV10-3 to TRBJ1-4, with D possibly TRBD1 on 5 matching bases. Germline assignment: CDR1 ENHRY and CDR2 SYGVKD. The V end was cut by 11 bases, the J end by 3 bases, with 13 bases between. The CDR3 is 13 amino acids. The CDR3 spells CASRQTSNEKLFF. The CDR3 nucleotides are TGTGCCTCCCGACAGACCTCTAATGAAAAACTGTTTTTT.

The CDR3 loop reads CASSLRWTDEGQETQYF. The CDR3 coding sequence is TGTGCCAGCAGCTTAAGATGGACGGACGAGGGGCAAGAGACCCAGTACTTC. The rearrangement joins TRBV11-3 to TRBJ2-5; D may correspond to TRBD1 or TRBD2 (5 bases each). Between the trimmed V and J ends, which lost 2 bases and 2 bases, there was a span of 18 bases. Germline assignment: CDR1 SGHNT and CDR2 YENEEA. The CDR3 consists of 17 residues. The whole variable domain, filled in from reference TRBV11-3 and TRBJ2-5, reads EAGVVQSPRYKIIEKKQPVAFWCNPISGHNTLYWYLQNLGQGPELLIRYENEEAVDDSQLPKDRFSAERLKGVDSTLKIQPAELGDSAVYLCASSLRWTDEGQETQYFGPGTRLLVL.

This sequence joins TRBV27 and TRBJ2-2, with unresolved D. V lost 3 bases and J lost 5, with 10 bases in between. Germline CDR1 MNHEY, CDR2 SMNVEV (reference sequence). The length of the CDR3 is 14 residues. CDR3 loop: CASSFTIATGELFF. The DNA for the CDR3 is TGTGCCAGCAGTTTCACTATAGCAACCGGGGAGCTGTTTTTT.

This chain uses TRBV6-5 with TRBJ1-2; perhaps TRBD1 as D (6 bases). Trimming cost V 5 bases and J 7 bases, with 14 bases left between them. Germline CDR1 is MNHEY and CDR2 is SVGAGI. This CDR3 is 13 amino acids long. In nucleotides, the CDR3 is TGTGCCAGCAGTGGTACAGGGAGCGGTGGCTACACCTTC. This translates into CASSGTGSGGYTF.

The rearrangement uses TRBV18 and TRBJ2-7, with 10 positions matching TRBD2. J gave up 5 bases and V 3 bases, and 4 bases lay outside the gene matches. Germline lookup yields CDR1 KGHSH and CDR2 LQKENI. The CDR3 sequence is 14 residues long. For the CDR3, the DNA is TGTGCCAGCTCACCGGGACTAGCGATCGACGAGCAGTACTTC. It encodes CASSPGLAIDEQYF.

The chain joins TRBV29-1 to TRBJ2-7; 10 nucleotides agree with TRBD2. Per germline, CDR1 SQVTM and CDR2 ANQGSEA. The CDR3 covers 13 residues. Losses at the gene ends were 6 bases for V and 7 bases for J; bases not matched to a gene: 9. The chain's CDR3 is CSVALAGAREQYF. The CDR3 DNA reads TGCAGCGTGGCCCTAGCGGGAGCCCGGGAGCAGTACTTC.

The chain joins TRBV6-1 to TRBJ2-5, with 9 bases identical to TRBD1. Germline CDR1 reads MNHNS; CDR2 reads SASEGT. The CDR3 length is 15 residues. Unmatched junction bases numbered 7, after V lost 6 bases and J lost 2 bases. The CDR3 protein is CASSLSGQGQETQYF. DNA for the CDR3: TGTGCCAGCAGCCTCTCAGGACAGGGGCAAGAGACCCAGTACTTC.

This clone has just one count. V usage is TRBV9 and J usage is TRBJ1-1; 7 bases fit TRBD1. Germline assignment: CDR1 SGDLS and CDR2 YYNGEE. The CDR3 extends over 14 amino acids. The V and J ends lost 0 bases and 5 bases, in that order; junction bases with no gene match: 4. The CDR3 DNA is TGTGCCAGCAGCGTAGACACAGGGGTGACTGAAGCTTTCTTT. Translating it yields CASSVDTGVTEAFF.

The chain couples TRBV5-1 to TRBJ2-1; D is unresolved. Trimming shortened V by 0 bases and J by 4 bases, and 14 bases separated the two germline ends. The germline V gene has CDR1 SGHRS and CDR2 YFSETQ. This CDR3 contains 16 residues. The CDR3 here is CASSLGGGLSYNEQFF. In nucleotides, the CDR3 is TGCGCCAGCAGCTTGGGAGGTGGCCTTTCGTACAATGAGCAGTTCTTC.

This clone was recorded only once. The chain joins TRBV19 to TRBJ2-2, with D perhaps assigned TRBD1 or TRBD2 (5 bases each). Germline loops: CDR1 LNHDA, CDR2 SQIVND (reference sequence). With 3 bases removed from V and 6 bases from J, the gap between germline ends came to 11 bases. CDR3 size: 14 residues. DNA for the CDR3: TGTGCCAGTAGTATCGCCCGGGGCGCCGGGGAGCTGTTTTTT. Residues: CASSIARGAGELFF. The variable domain in full, with the rest retrieved from reference TRBV19 and TRBJ2-2, is DGGITQSPKYLFRKEGQNVTLSCEQNLNHDAMYWYRQDPGQGLRLIYYSQIVNDFQKGDIAEGYSVSREKKESFPLTVTSAQKNPTAFYLCASSIARGAGELFFGEGSRLTVL.

In its sample, this clone was seen once. This sequence joins TRBV19 and TRBJ1-1; D remains unclear. The germline V gene encodes CDR1 LNHDA and CDR2 SQIVND (reference sequence). The CDR3 is 13 residues long. Trimming took 8 bases from V and 5 from J, leaving 15 bases between them. CDR3 bases: TGTGCCAGTGCCCATGGGTGGAGAACTGAAGCTTTCTTT. It yields the protein CASAHGWRTEAFF.

Regarding this clone: The junction does not match germline at one end; this may be a read error. The rearrangement links TRBV7-7 to TRBJ2-1; tentative D call: TRBD1 (6 bases). This CDR3 is 15 amino acids long. The germline gives CDR1 SSHAT, CDR2 FNYEAQ (reference sequence). This CDR3 reads CASSLDPGGRGEQFF. In nucleotides, the CDR3 is TGTGCTAGCAGCTTAGACCCTGGGGGCAGGGGTGAGCAGTTCTTC. The full variable domain, in which reference TRBV7-7 and TRBJ2-1 provide the parts outside the CDR3, is GAGVSQSPRYKVTKRGQDVTLRCDPISSHATLYWYQQALGQGPEFLTYFNYEAQPDKSGLPSDRFSAERPEGSISTLTIQRTEQRDSAMYRCASSLDPGGRGEQFFGPGTRLTVL.

The CDR3 nucleotides are TGCGCCAGCAGCCCTGATGGCCGCGGCTATGGCTACACCTTC. It encodes CASSPDGRGYGYTF. J is TRBJ1-2 and V is TRBV5-1; no clear D gene. This CDR3 is built from 14 residues. Germline V CDR1 and CDR2: SGHRS, YFSETQ. V was cut by 4 bases and J by 4 bases, with 14 bases left in between.

The chain joins TRBV30 to TRBJ1-3; D remains ambiguous. Germline V CDR1 and CDR2: GTSNPN, SVGIG (reference sequence). The CDR3 is made up of 16 amino acids. V lost 3 bases to trimming and J lost 4 bases, with 19 bases between them. CDR3 sequence (DNA): TGTGCCTGGAGCTCGCCCGGCCCAAGGAGGGGAAACACCATATATTTT. Encoded protein: CAWSSPGPRRGNTIYF.

Remarks on this clone: The CDR3 does not end in the conserved phenylalanine or tryptophan, so this is likely a read error. No DNA is shown, since the ends of the CDR3 on it are uncertain; the CDR3 is the one TCRdb lists. The rearrangement links TRBV18 to TRBJ2-7; the table assigns TRBD1, which was not confirmed against the DNA. The CDR3 length equals 9 residues, ends included. Germline CDR1 KGHSH, CDR2 LQKENI. CDR3: CASSPFNRT.